Listed below are T cell receptor beta chains from one sample, sequenced in a study of blood T cell repertoires in COVID-19. TCRdb's copy holds only in-frame clones and misses some; the assay was immunoSEQ multiplex PCR. The sample carries tens of thousands of clones, 75% to 90% recorded once. The specimen was peripheral blood. The receptors were sampled from a woman over 75 with acute or convalescent COVID-19. CDR3s include the opening cysteine and the closing phenylalanine or tryptophan. The D gene is left open where the match is weak. Some rows have no size entry. The others give once, few or many, or a class for an expanded clone.

v_gene	d_gene	abundance	j_gene	CDR3nt	CDR3aa
TRBV24-1	TRBD1	.	TRBJ2-7	TGTGCCACCAGTGATCCGGGGACAGGCACCTACGAGCAGTACTTC	CATSDPGTGTYEQYF
TRBV5-5	TRBD2	.	TRBJ2-3	TGTGCCAGCAGCTTCGGCGTAGCGGGGGGCTACCGCGATACGCAGTATTTT	CASSFGVAGGYRDTQYF
TRBV9	TRBD1	.	TRBJ2-7	TGTGCCAGCAGCCCTCGGGACAGCTCCTACGAGCAGTACTTC	CASSPRDSSYEQYF
TRBV28	.	.	TRBJ1-2	TGTGCCAGCAGTTTACGCTCCGGGACAACTTATGGCTACACCTTC	CASSLRSGTTYGYTF
TRBV5-1	TRBD2	.	TRBJ2-2	TGCGCCAGCAGCTTAATCACTGGACTAGGCTCAGGAGGGGAGCTGTTTTTT	CASSLITGLGSGGELFF
TRBV2	.	.	TRBJ1-4	TGTGCCAGCAGAAACAGGGTCGGGGATGAAAAACTGTTTTTT	CASRNRVGDEKLFF
TRBV2	.	.	TRBJ2-7	TGTGCCAGCAGGTCCCAGGGGACCTACGAGCAGTACTTC	CASRSQGTYEQYF
TRBV5-1	.	.	TRBJ2-7	TGCGCCAGCAGCTCGGCCCGGGACACCCGTCTCGAATACGAGCAGTACTTC	CASSSARDTRLEYEQYF
TRBV10-2	.	few	TRBJ1-5	TGCGCCAGCAACCATGGAGGAACACAGCCCCAGCATTTT	CASNHGGTQPQHF
TRBV10-3	TRBD1	.	TRBJ2-7	TGTGCCATCACCGACAGGGGGGCGTCCTACGAGCAGTACTTC	CAITDRGASYEQYF
TRBV7-2	TRBD2	.	TRBJ2-7	TGTGCCAGCAGCCCTCCGGGACTAGCGGGGGACCACGAGCAGTACTTC	CASSPPGLAGDHEQYF
TRBV19	TRBD1	once	TRBJ2-3	TGTGCCAGTAACGCAGACAGGGCCACAGATACGCAGTATTTT	CASNADRATDTQYF
TRBV3-1/TRBV3-2	TRBD1	.	TRBJ1-6	TGTGCCAGCAGCCAACCGGGACAGGGATCACCCCTCCACTTT	CASSQPGQGSPLHF
TRBV5-4	TRBD1	.	TRBJ1-4	TGTGCCAGCAGCCCGGGACAGTTTGCAACTAATGAAAAACTGTTTTTT	CASSPGQFATNEKLFF
TRBV7-3	TRBD1	.	TRBJ1-1	TGTGCCAGCAGCACCCGGGACAGCTTACCCGGAGAAGCTTTCTTT	CASSTRDSLPGEAFF
TRBV12-3/TRBV12-4	.	.	TRBJ2-5	TGTGCCTGTAACAGGAGGGGAGAGACCCAGTACTTC	CACNRRGETQYF
TRBV18	.	.	TRBJ1-2	TGTGCCAGCTCATTACAACAGGAGAACTATGGCTACACCTTC	CASSLQQENYGYTF
TRBV12-3/TRBV12-4	.	.	TRBJ1-6	TGTGCCAGCAGTTTGGAGGGAGATTCACCCCTCCACTTT	CASSLEGDSPLHF
TRBV5-4	TRBD1	.	TRBJ1-2	TGTGCCAGCAGCTTTGCCCCCCCTAAGCAGGGGGCGCAGAACTATGGCTACACCTTC	CASSFAPPKQGAQNYGYTF
TRBV5-5	.	.	TRBJ2-1	TGTGCCAGCAACCAGGGGTGGGATGAGCAGTTCTTC	CASNQGWDEQFF
TRBV9	TRBD1	.	TRBJ1-1	TGTGCCAGCAGCATTACAGGGGACACTGAAGCTTTCTTT	CASSITGDTEAFF
TRBV5-4	.	once	TRBJ2-1	TGTGCCAGCAGCCAGGACTTGGGGGGGCCTGAGCAGTTCTTC	CASSQDLGGPEQFF
TRBV19	TRBD1	once	TRBJ2-7	TGTGCCAGTAGTAATCAGGGGGAGAGACTCTACGAGCAGTACTTC	CASSNQGERLYEQYF